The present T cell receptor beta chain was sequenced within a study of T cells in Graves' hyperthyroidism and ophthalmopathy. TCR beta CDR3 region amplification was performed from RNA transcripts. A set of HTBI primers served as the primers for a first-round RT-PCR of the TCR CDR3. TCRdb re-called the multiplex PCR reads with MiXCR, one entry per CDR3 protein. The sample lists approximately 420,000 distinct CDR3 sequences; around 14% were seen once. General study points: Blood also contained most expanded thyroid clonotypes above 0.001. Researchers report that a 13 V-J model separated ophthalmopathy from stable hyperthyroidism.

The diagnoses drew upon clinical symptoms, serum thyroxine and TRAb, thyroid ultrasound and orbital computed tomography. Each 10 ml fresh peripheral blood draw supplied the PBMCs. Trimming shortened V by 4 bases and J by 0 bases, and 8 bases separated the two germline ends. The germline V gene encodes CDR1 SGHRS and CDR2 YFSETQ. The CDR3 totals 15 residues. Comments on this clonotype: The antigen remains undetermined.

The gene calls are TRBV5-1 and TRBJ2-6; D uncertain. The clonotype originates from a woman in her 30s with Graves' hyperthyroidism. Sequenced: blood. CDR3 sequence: CASSPLDSGANVLTF. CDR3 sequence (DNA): TGCGCCAGCAGCCCCTTGGACTCTGGGGCCAACGTCCTGACTTTC.